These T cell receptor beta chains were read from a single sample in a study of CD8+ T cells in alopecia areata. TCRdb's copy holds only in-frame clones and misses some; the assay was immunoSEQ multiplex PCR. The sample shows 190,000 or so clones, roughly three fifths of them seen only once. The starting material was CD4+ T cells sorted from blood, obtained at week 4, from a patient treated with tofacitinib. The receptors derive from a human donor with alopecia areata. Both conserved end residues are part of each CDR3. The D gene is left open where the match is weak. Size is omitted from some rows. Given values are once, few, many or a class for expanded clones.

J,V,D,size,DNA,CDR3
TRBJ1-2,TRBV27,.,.,TGTGCCAGCAGTTTACGTCAGGGACCCTATGGCTACACCTTC,CASSLRQGPYGYTF
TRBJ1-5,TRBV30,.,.,TGTGCCTGGAGTGTGGGTATGCGAGACAAACGCAATCAGCCCCAGCATTTT,CAWSVGMRDKRNQPQHF
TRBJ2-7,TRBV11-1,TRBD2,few,TGTGCCAGCAGTTTAGAGGCTAGCGGGGGCTACGAGCAGTACTTC,CASSLEASGGYEQYF
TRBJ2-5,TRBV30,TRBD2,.,TGTGCCTGGAGCGGTAGCGGGGGGGCAGAGACCCAGTACTTC,CAWSGSGGAETQYF
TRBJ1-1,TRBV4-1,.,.,TGCGCCAGCAGCCACACCGGGACTGTGAACACTGAAGCTTTCTTT,CASSHTGTVNTEAFF
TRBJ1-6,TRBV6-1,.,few,TGTGCCAGCAGTGATGGACGGAATTCACCCCTCCACTTT,CASSDGRNSPLHF
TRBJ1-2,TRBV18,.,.,TGTGCCAGCTCACCACAGGGGCGCGATGGCTACACCTTC,CASSPQGRDGYTF
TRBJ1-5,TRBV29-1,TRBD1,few,TGCAGCGTCGGACAGGACAATCAGCCCCAGCATTTT,CSVGQDNQPQHF
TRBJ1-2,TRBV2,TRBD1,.,TGTGCCAGCAGCCTGGGACAGAACTATGGCTACACCTTC,CASSLGQNYGYTF
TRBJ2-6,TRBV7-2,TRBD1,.,TGTGCCAGCAGCCCCCGACAGGGGGATGGGGCCAACGTCCTGACTTTC,CASSPRQGDGANVLTF
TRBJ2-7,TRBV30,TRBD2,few,TGTGCCTGGAGTATTTCTAGCGGGGTCTCTACCTACGAGCAGTACTTC,CAWSISSGVSTYEQYF
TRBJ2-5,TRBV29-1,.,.,TGCAGCGTTGATCGGGCAGGAGCTGCGGAGACCCAGTACTTC,CSVDRAGAAETQYF
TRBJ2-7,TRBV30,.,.,TGTGCCTGGAGTGCAGGGAGTAACTACGAGCAGTACTTC,CAWSAGSNYEQYF
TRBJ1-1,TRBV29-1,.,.,TGCAGCTCCCGACGGGGGAACACTGAAGCTTTCTTT,CSSRRGNTEAFF
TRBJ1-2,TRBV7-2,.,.,TGTGCCAGCAGCTTCGTAGGGGTAGATGGCTACACCTTC,CASSFVGVDGYTF
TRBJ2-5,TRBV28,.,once,TGTGCCAGCAGTTTAGGGGGGCTACAAGAGACCCAGTACTTC,CASSLGGLQETQYF
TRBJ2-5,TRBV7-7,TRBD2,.,TGTGCTAGTTCGGCGGGGGAAGAGACCCAGTACTTC,CASSAGEETQYF
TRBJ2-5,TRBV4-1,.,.,TGCGCCAGCAGCCAGGCTAGTCAAGAGACCCAGTACTTC,CASSQASQETQYF
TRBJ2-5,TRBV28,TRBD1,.,TGTGCCAGCAGTGTCAGGGACAGCCAAGAGACCCAGTACTTC,CASSVRDSQETQYF
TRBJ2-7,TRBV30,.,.,TGTGCCTGGAGCCGCAGGGGCCGCTACGAGCAGTACTTC,CAWSRRGRYEQYF
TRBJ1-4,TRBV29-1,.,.,TGCAGCGTTGGAGGGACTGGAAAACTGTTTTTT,CSVGGTGKLFF
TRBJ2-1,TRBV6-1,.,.,TGTGCCAGCAGGGTTAACCGGTACAATGAGCAGTTCTTC,CASRVNRYNEQFF
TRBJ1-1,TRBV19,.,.,TGTGCCAGTCTATCCAGACAGAAGGCTTTCTTT,CASLSRQKAFF
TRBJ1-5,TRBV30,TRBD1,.,TGTGCCTGGAGTGTAGGGACAGGAGGGGGAGGGTATCAGCCCCAGCATTTT,CAWSVGTGGGGYQPQHF
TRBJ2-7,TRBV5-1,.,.,TGCGCCAGCAGCCATATAACAAGCTCCTACGAGCAGTACTTC,CASSHITSSYEQYF
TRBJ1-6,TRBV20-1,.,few,TGCAGTGCTAGGGATAGCCCCCACGTCTCGTTT,CSARDSPHVSF
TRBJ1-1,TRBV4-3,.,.,TGCGCCAGCAGCCAACAGGACAGAGCAATGAACACTGAAGCTTTCTTT,CASSQQDRAMNTEAFF
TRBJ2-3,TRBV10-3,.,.,TGTGCCATCAGCGTGGGGGGAAATGGAGATACGCAGTATTTT,CAISVGGNGDTQYF
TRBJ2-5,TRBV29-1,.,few,TGCAGCGTTGTCGAAGAGACCCAGTACTTC,CSVVEETQYF
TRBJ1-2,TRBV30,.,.,TGTGCCTGGAGGGTGACAGATCCCCTGGGGTATGGCTACACCTTC,CAWRVTDPLGYGYTF
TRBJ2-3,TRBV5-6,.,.,TGTGCCAGCAGCTTGGAAGGGCGGACAGATACGCAGTATTTT,CASSLEGRTDTQYF
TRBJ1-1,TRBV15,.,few,TGTGCCACCAGCAGAGAGGTGGCAGGGAGCACTGAAGCTTTCTTT,CATSREVAGSTEAFF
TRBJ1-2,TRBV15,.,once,TGTGCCACCAGCAGAGATCGCCGAGTTGGCTACACCTTC,CATSRDRRVGYTF
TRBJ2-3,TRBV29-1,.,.,TGCAGCGCCCGAGAGGGTCTGAACACAGATACGCAGTATTTT,CSAREGLNTDTQYF
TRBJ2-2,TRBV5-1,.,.,TGCGCCAGCAGCTTGGCAGGGGATGGGACCGGGGAGCTGTTTTTT,CASSLAGDGTGELFF
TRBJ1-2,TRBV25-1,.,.,TGTGCCAGCAGATCCGGGACCCCCTACGGCTACACCTTC,CASRSGTPYGYTF
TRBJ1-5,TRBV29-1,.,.,TGCAGCGCGAATCAGGGGTCAGATCAGCCCCAGCATTTT,CSANQGSDQPQHF
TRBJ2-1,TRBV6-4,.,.,TGTGCCAGCAGTGTCCGACACACCAGGGGCTACAATGAGCAGTTCTTC,CASSVRHTRGYNEQFF
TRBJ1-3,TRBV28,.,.,TGTGCCAGCAGTTTAGTCCCGGACAGAGGAAACACCATATATTTT,CASSLVPDRGNTIYF
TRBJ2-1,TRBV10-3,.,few,TGTGCCATCTCGGCAGGGCCCAATGAGCAGTTCTTC,CAISAGPNEQFF
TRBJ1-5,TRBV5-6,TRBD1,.,TGTGCCAGCAGTCGAACAGGGGATCCTCAGCCCCAGCATTTT,CASSRTGDPQPQHF
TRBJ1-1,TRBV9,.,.,TGTGCCAGCAGCGTAGCAGGGAGGAGGAACACTGAAGCTTTCTTT,CASSVAGRRNTEAFF
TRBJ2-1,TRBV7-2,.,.,TGTGCCAGCAGCTTAGAGGTTTCTAGGCAGTTCTTC,CASSLEVSRQFF
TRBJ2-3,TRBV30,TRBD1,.,TGTGCCTGGAGCTTCGGGGACAGCAGCACAGATACGCAGTATTTT,CAWSFGDSSTDTQYF
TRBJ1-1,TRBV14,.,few,TGTGCCAGCAGCAGCGGCACTGTCACTGAAGCTTTCTTT,CASSSGTVTEAFF
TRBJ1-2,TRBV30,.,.,TGTGCCTGGAGACCCCCCGGGGGGAACTATGGCTACACCTTC,CAWRPPGGNYGYTF
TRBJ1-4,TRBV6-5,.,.,TGTGCGCCGAGGGAAAAACTGTTTTTT,CAPREKLFF
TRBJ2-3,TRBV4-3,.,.,TGCGCCAGCAGCCAGACGTCGTGGGGGCAGCGGACAGATACGCAGTATTTT,CASSQTSWGQRTDTQYF
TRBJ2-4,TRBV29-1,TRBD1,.,TGCAGCGTCTACAGGGGAGACATTCAGTACTTC,CSVYRGDIQYF
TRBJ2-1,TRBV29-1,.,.,TGCAGCGCTGGTATCGCAATGACGCAGTTCTTC,CSAGIAMTQFF
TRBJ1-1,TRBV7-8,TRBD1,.,TGTGCCAGCAGCCCGACAGGGAAGAACACTGAAGCTTTCTTT,CASSPTGKNTEAFF
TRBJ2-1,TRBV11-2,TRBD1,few,TGTGCCAGCAGCTGGGACAGGTCTGTCCAGTTCTTC,CASSWDRSVQFF
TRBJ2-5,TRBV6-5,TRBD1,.,TGTGCCACCCGGGACAGGGGGAACCCTCAAGAGACCCAGTACTTC,CATRDRGNPQETQYF
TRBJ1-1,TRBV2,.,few,TGTGCCAGCAGAACGGGCCTGAACACTGAAGCTTTCTTT,CASRTGLNTEAFF